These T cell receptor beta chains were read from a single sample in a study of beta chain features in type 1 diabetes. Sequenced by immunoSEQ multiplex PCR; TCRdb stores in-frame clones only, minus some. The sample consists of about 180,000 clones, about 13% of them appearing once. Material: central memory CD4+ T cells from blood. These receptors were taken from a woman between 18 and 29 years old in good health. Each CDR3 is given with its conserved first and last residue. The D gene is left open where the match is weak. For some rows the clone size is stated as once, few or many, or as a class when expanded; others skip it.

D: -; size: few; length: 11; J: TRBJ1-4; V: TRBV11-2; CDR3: CASSKGTDLFF; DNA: TGTGCCAGCAGCAAAGGGACTGATCTGTTTTTT
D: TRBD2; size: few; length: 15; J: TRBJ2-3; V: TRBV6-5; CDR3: CARDTGTRDTDTQYF; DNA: TGTGCCCGAGACACCGGGACTAGGGACACAGATACGCAGTATTTT
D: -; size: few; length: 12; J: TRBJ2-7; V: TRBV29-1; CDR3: CSVVGSSYEQYF; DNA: TGCAGCGTTGTCGGGAGTTCCTACGAGCAGTACTTC
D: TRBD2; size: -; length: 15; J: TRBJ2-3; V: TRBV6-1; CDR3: CASRGSGRAADTQYF; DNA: TGTGCCAGCAGGGGTAGCGGGAGGGCCGCAGATACGCAGTATTTT
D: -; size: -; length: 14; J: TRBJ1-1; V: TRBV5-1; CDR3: CASSSLVSVGEAFF; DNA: TGCGCCAGCAGCTCGCTAGTTTCCGTAGGTGAAGCTTTCTTT
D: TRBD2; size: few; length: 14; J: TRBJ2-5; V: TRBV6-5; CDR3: CASMTSGREETQYF; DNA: TGTGCCAGCATGACTAGCGGGAGGGAGGAGACCCAGTACTTC
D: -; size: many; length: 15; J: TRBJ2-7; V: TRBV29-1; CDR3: CSVGRAGSPDYEQYF; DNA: TGCAGCGTTGGGAGGGCGGGATCGCCTGACTACGAGCAGTACTTC
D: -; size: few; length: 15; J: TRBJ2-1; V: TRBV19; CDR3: CASSTGQGGNNEQFF; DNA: TGTGCCAGTAGTACCGGACAGGGAGGGAACAATGAGCAGTTCTTC
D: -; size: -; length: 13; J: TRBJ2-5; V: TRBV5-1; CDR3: CASSVAGKETQYF; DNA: TGCGCCAGCAGCGTGGCAGGAAAAGAGACCCAGTACTTC
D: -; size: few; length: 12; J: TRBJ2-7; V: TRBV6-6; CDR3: CVTQGGSSEQYF; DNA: TGTGTTACACAGGGAGGGTCGAGCGAGCAGTACTTC